This is a list of T cell receptor beta chains from one sample in a study of PD-L1 blockade in urothelial cancer. Assay used: immunoSEQ multiplex PCR; TCRdb lists only in-frame clones, some missing. The sample records approximately 40,000 clones, about 86% being singletons. The sample in question was PBMCs, obtained around atezolizumab (anti-PD-L1) treatment. The receptors shown here come from a man aged 55 to 70 with urothelial cancer. Both conserved end residues are part of each CDR3. A D gene is named only where the DNA matches it firmly. Size tells how often a clone was seen (once, few, many) or the class of an expanded clone, and some rows leave it out.

clone_size j_call d_call v_call cdr3_aa cdr3_nt
NA TRBJ1-5 TRBD1 TRBV2 CASSTGGIMGQPQHF TGTGCCAGCAGTACAGGGGGAATAATGGGTCAGCCCCAGCATTTT
NA TRBJ2-5 TRBD1 TRBV2 CASSGRDRGHQETQYF TGTGCCAGCAGTGGAAGGGACAGGGGGCATCAAGAGACCCAGTACTTC
NA TRBJ1-2 TRBD1 TRBV7-9 CASSFSYNRDRAYGYTF TGTGCCAGCAGCTTCTCCTACAACCGGGACAGGGCCTATGGCTACACCTTC
NA TRBJ1-4 NA TRBV6-5 CASQSRGSTNEKLFF TGTGCCAGCCAATCGAGAGGGTCAACTAATGAAAAACTGTTTTTT
NA TRBJ2-7 TRBD1 TRBV11-2 CASSLNPRDRGIYEQYF TGTGCCAGCAGCTTAAACCCTCGGGACAGGGGGATCTACGAGCAGTACTTC
NA TRBJ1-1 TRBD1 TRBV27 CASSTPSGGPKMNTEAFF TGTGCCAGCAGTACACCTTCAGGGGGCCCTAAAATGAACACTGAAGCTTTCTTT
NA TRBJ2-7 TRBD1 TRBV6-4 CASSDTDRGEQYF TGTGCCAGCAGTGACACGGACAGGGGCGAGCAGTACTTC
NA TRBJ1-1 TRBD1 TRBV29-1 CSVVRQGAGGAFF TGCAGCGTTGTCAGGCAGGGGGCCGGTGGAGCTTTCTTT
NA TRBJ2-7 NA TRBV5-1 CASSLRQSSYEQYF TGCGCCAGCAGCTTAAGACAGAGCTCCTACGAGCAGTACTTC
NA TRBJ1-1 NA TRBV6-1 CASTYAIEAFF TGTGCCAGCACGTACGCTATCGAAGCTTTCTTT
NA TRBJ1-6 NA TRBV2 CASRRNSPLHF TGTGCCAGCAGGAGGAATTCACCCCTCCACTTT
NA TRBJ2-3 TRBD2 TRBV14 CASSQDVGGSDTQYF TGTGCCAGCAGCCAAGACGTCGGGGGGTCAGATACGCAGTATTTT
NA TRBJ2-2 TRBD2 TRBV19 CASSIAGGTGELFF TGTGCCAGTAGTATAGCGGGAGGCACCGGGGAGCTGTTTTTT
NA TRBJ1-1 NA TRBV6-5 CASHRWTEAFF TGTGCCAGCCACAGGTGGACTGAAGCTTTCTTT
NA TRBJ2-3 NA TRBV18 CASSPRGDTDTQYF TGTGCCAGCTCACCCAGGGGGGACACAGATACGCAGTATTTT
NA TRBJ2-7 TRBD1 TRBV11-2 CASSPGHTGGFYEQYF TGTGCCAGCAGCCCCGGGCATACAGGGGGCTTCTACGAGCAGTACTTC
NA TRBJ1-1 TRBD1 TRBV9 CASSGPDRGPSFPLAFF TGTGCCAGCAGCGGGCCCGACAGGGGGCCTTCGTTTCCGTTGGCTTTCTTT
NA TRBJ1-2 NA TRBV28 CASTSDSSYGYTF TGTGCCAGCACCTCGGACAGTTCCTATGGCTACACCTTC
NA TRBJ2-1 NA TRBV7-8 CASTLQRELNNEQFF TGTGCCAGCACCCTACAGAGAGAACTCAACAATGAGCAGTTCTTC
NA TRBJ1-2 NA TRBV14 CASSLHEGTPYGYTF TGTGCCAGCAGCTTACACGAGGGGACACCCTATGGCTACACCTTC
NA TRBJ1-2 TRBD1 TRBV2 CASRWDSDYGYTF TGTGCCAGCAGGTGGGACAGCGACTATGGCTACACCTTC
NA TRBJ1-1 NA TRBV2 CASKGQQLNTEAFF TGTGCCAGCAAAGGACAGCAATTGAACACTGAAGCTTTCTTT
NA TRBJ2-7 TRBD1 TRBV5-6 CASSLTGTGGEQYF TGTGCCAGCAGTTTGACCGGGACAGGGGGTGAGCAGTACTTC
NA TRBJ1-1 TRBD1 TRBV19 CASQDRGNTEAFF TGTGCCAGCCAGGACAGGGGGAACACTGAAGCTTTCTTT
NA TRBJ2-2 TRBD1 TRBV25-1 CASRTPGQGNTGELFF TGTGCCAGCAGGACCCCGGGACAGGGTAACACCGGGGAGCTGTTTTTT
NA TRBJ1-6 NA TRBV5-6 CASSLQGMRSPLHF TGTGCCAGCAGCTTGCAGGGTATGAGATCACCCCTCCACTTT
NA TRBJ2-7 NA TRBV28 CASSPRRAYEQYF TGTGCCAGCAGCCCTCGGCGGGCCTACGAGCAGTACTTC
NA TRBJ1-2 TRBD1 TRBV9 CASSVITGGGYTF TGTGCCAGCAGCGTCATTACAGGGGGAGGCTACACCTTC
NA TRBJ2-7 TRBD2 TRBV6-5 CASSRGLGDEQYF TGTGCCAGCAGCCGCGGACTAGGGGACGAGCAGTACTTC
NA TRBJ1-1 TRBD1 TRBV6-5 CASSYGTGENEAFF TGTGCCAGCAGTTACGGGACAGGGGAAAATGAAGCTTTCTTT
few TRBJ1-2 TRBD1 TRBV4-1 CASSPRGQVYGYTF TGCGCCAGCAGCCCGCGGGGACAGGTCTATGGCTACACCTTC
NA TRBJ2-5 NA TRBV6-1 CASEQQETQYF TGTGCCAGCGAACAACAAGAGACCCAGTACTTC
NA TRBJ2-7 NA TRBV29-1 CSVEGRGGINEQYF TGCAGCGTTGAAGGTCGAGGAGGGATCAACGAGCAGTACTTC
once TRBJ1-2 TRBD1 TRBV29-1 CSVEDRGLWGYTF TGCAGCGTTGAGGACAGGGGGCTTTGGGGCTACACCTTC
NA TRBJ1-6 NA TRBV13 CASSLGGARMVSNSPLHF TGTGCCAGCAGCTTAGGAGGGGCAAGAATGGTGTCTAATTCACCCCTCCACTTT
NA TRBJ2-1 NA TRBV6-6 CASRRQGRGNEQFF TGTGCCAGCAGGAGACAGGGGAGGGGTAATGAGCAGTTCTTC
NA TRBJ2-1 TRBD2 TRBV28 CASSSSAASGRDEQFF TGTGCCAGCAGCTCCTCCGCCGCTAGCGGGAGAGATGAGCAGTTCTTC
NA TRBJ1-1 TRBD1 TRBV29-1 CSAGGTGGGNTEAFF TGCAGCGCGGGCGGGACAGGGGGAGGGAACACTGAAGCTTTCTTT
NA TRBJ1-4 TRBD1 TRBV5-1 CASSVPKGQGGEKLFF TGCGCCAGCAGCGTACCCAAGGGACAGGGTGGTGAAAAACTGTTTTTT
NA TRBJ1-4 NA TRBV7-9 CASSPDGANEKLFF TGTGCCAGCAGCCCCGATGGAGCTAATGAAAAACTGTTTTTT
NA TRBJ1-6 NA TRBV5-1 CASSSGDRANSPLHF TGCGCCAGCAGCTCCGGAGACAGAGCGAATTCACCCCTCCACTTT
few TRBJ1-2 TRBD1 TRBV2 CASSPRLPGQGSYGYTF TGTGCCAGCAGCCCTCGCTTACCGGGACAGGGGAGCTATGGCTACACCTTC
NA TRBJ2-5 TRBD1 TRBV4-2 CASSRGDAGQGGSETQYF TGTGCCAGCAGCCGAGGGGATGCAGGACAGGGAGGTTCGGAGACCCAGTACTTC
NA TRBJ1-6 NA TRBV11-2 CASSGEGQRNSPLHF TGTGCCAGCAGCGGGGAAGGACAGCGTAATTCACCCCTCCACTTT
NA TRBJ2-7 TRBD1 TRBV11-2 CASSSLGQGTGDYEQYF TGTGCCAGCAGCTCGCTCGGTCAGGGGACAGGGGACTACGAGCAGTACTTC
NA TRBJ2-5 TRBD2 TRBV5-1 CASSFSLAGGRETQYF TGCGCCAGCAGCTTTAGCCTAGCGGGAGGTAGAGAGACCCAGTACTTC
NA TRBJ1-5 TRBD1 TRBV5-1 CASSPTQGAQPQHF TGCGCCAGCAGCCCCACTCAGGGGGCCCAGCCCCAGCATTTT
NA TRBJ2-5 TRBD1 TRBV12-5 CASGLGTGLETQYF TGTGCTAGTGGTTTGGGGACAGGGTTGGAGACCCAGTACTTC
NA TRBJ2-7 NA TRBV27 CASSLQGVYEQYF TGTGCCAGCAGTTTACAGGGCGTCTACGAGCAGTACTTC
NA TRBJ1-2 NA TRBV21-1 CASSKGSNYGYTF TGTGCCAGCAGCAAGGGTAGCAACTATGGCTACACCTTC
NA TRBJ2-2 NA TRBV6-4 CASSPRDSNTGELFF TGTGCCAGCAGTCCGAGGGACTCGAACACCGGGGAGCTGTTTTTT
few TRBJ2-7 NA TRBV5-1 CASSLGLQGVGYDEQYF TGCGCCAGCAGCTTGGGACTACAGGGCGTAGGCTACGACGAGCAGTACTTC